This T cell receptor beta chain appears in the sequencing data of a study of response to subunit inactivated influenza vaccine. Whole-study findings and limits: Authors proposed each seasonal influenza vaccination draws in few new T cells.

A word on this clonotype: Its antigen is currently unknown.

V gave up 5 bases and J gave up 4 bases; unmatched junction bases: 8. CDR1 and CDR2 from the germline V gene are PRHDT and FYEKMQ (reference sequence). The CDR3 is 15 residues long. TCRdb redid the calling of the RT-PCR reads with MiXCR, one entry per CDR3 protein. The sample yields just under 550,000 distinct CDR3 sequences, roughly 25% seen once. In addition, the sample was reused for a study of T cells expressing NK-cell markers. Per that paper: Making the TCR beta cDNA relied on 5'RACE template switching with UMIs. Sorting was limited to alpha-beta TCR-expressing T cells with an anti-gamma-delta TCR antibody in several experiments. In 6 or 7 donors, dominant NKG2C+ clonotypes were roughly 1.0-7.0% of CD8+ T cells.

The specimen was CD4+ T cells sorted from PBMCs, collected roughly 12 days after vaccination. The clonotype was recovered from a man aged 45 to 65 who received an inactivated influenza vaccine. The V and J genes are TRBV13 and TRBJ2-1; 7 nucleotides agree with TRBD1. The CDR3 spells CASSLGQFLYNEQFF. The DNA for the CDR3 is TGTGCCAGCAGCCTGGGACAGTTCCTTTACAATGAGCAGTTCTTC.